Listed below are T cell receptor beta chains from one sample, sequenced in a study of T cells after yellow fever vaccination. TCRdb redid the calling of the 5' RACE reads with MiXCR, one entry per CDR3 protein. The sample includes under 550,000 distinct CDR3 sequences, about a fifth of them seen just once. Sequencing used PBMCs, obtained roughly 20 days after the first yellow fever vaccination. Receptors were obtained from a man aged 18 to 30 who received the YFV17D yellow fever vaccine. CDR3s include the opening cysteine and the closing phenylalanine or tryptophan. D genes are given only for firm matches. Rows may omit the clone size; those that give it use once, few, many or a size class.

v_call	clone_size	d_call	j_call	cdr3_nt	cdr3_aa
TRBV4-1	.	TRBD2	TRBJ2-1	TGCGCCAGCAGCCAGTCCAGGACTAGCGGGGGGGCCCGAGAGCAGTTCTTC	CASSQSRTSGGAREQFF
TRBV20-1	few	.	TRBJ1-1	TGCAGTGCTAACCAACAGAGCACTGAAGCTTTCTTT	CSANQQSTEAFF
TRBV7-7	.	TRBD2	TRBJ2-5	TGTGCTAGCAGCCTCGGGGGGGCCCAACAAGAGACCCAGTACTTC	CASSLGGAQQETQYF
TRBV6-1	.	.	TRBJ2-1	TGTGCCAGCAGGTCCACAGGGTACAGTGAGCAGTTCTTC	CASRSTGYSEQFF
TRBV5-4	few	.	TRBJ1-1	TGTGCCAGCAGCTATAGACAGTTTGGGAGAGGGAACACTGAAGCTTTCTTT	CASSYRQFGRGNTEAFF
TRBV20-1	.	.	TRBJ2-7	TGCAGTGCTAGAATGGCAGGGCCCTCCTACGAGCAGTACTTC	CSARMAGPSYEQYF
TRBV7-2	.	TRBD2	TRBJ2-1	TGTGCCAGCAGTCACGGACTAGCGGGGGGGCTGGGTGAGCAGTTCTTC	CASSHGLAGGLGEQFF
TRBV27	many	TRBD1	TRBJ2-3	TGTGCCAGCAGCCCCGGGACAGGGGCGACAGATACGCAGTATTTT	CASSPGTGATDTQYF
TRBV7-9	.	TRBD2	TRBJ2-5	TGTGCCAGCAACTCGGGGGGATCGGGCTGGGAGACCCAGTACTTC	CASNSGGSGWETQYF
TRBV5-1	.	.	TRBJ2-1	TGCGCCAGCAGCCCCCGGGGGGCCTCCTACAATGAGCAGTTCTTC	CASSPRGASYNEQFF
TRBV7-9	.	.	TRBJ1-3	TGTGCCAGCAGCTTTCTCGCCGGAAACACCATATATTTT	CASSFLAGNTIYF
TRBV20-1	.	.	TRBJ2-5	TGCAGTGCTTATCCCTCTTCGGAGACCCAGTACTTC	CSAYPSSETQYF
TRBV10-3	.	TRBD1	TRBJ1-4	TGTGCCATCAGCCAGACAGGGCCTCATGAAAAACTGTTTTTT	CAISQTGPHEKLFF
TRBV7-9	.	TRBD1	TRBJ1-1	TGTGCCAGCAGAGCGACAGGGGGCACCACTGAAGCTTTCTTT	CASRATGGTTEAFF
TRBV7-3	many	.	TRBJ1-1	TGTGCCAGCTCGGCGGGGACCATGAACACTGAAGCTTTCTTT	CASSAGTMNTEAFF
TRBV3-1	few	TRBD2	TRBJ2-1	TGTGCCAGCAGCCAAGGGACTAGCGGGGCGAATGAGCAGTTCTTC	CASSQGTSGANEQFF
TRBV20-1	.	.	TRBJ1-1	TGCAGTGTTCGCAGGGTCAACACTGAAGCTTTCTTT	CSVRRVNTEAFF
TRBV6-2/TRBV6-3	few	.	TRBJ2-7	TGTGCCAGCAGCCGCCTCATCTACGAGCAGTACTTC	CASSRLIYEQYF
TRBV6-6	few	.	TRBJ1-2	TGTGCCAGCAGTTACTCGCAGGTTGGGGGCTACACCTTC	CASSYSQVGGYTF
TRBV27	.	.	TRBJ1-1	TGTGCCAGCAGTTTAAGGGGTACCCTCTACACTGAAGCTTTCTTT	CASSLRGTLYTEAFF
TRBV27	few	TRBD1	TRBJ1-2	TGTGCCAGCAAATGGACAGGGGGAAACTATGGCTACACCTTC	CASKWTGGNYGYTF
TRBV4-1	.	TRBD1	TRBJ1-2	TGCGCCAGCAGCCCATTTCAGGGGGACTATGGCTACACCTTC	CASSPFQGDYGYTF
TRBV5-1	once	TRBD1	TRBJ1-5	TGCGCCAGCAGCTCGGGACAGGAGCCTAGCAATCAGCCCCAGCATTTT	CASSSGQEPSNQPQHF
TRBV4-1	.	.	TRBJ2-5	TGCGCCAGCAGCCCTTTTTCCTCCGTAGAGACCCAGTACTTC	CASSPFSSVETQYF
TRBV19	.	.	TRBJ1-3	TGTGCCAGTAGTATGACTTCCCTGGAGGGGTTCGCTGGAAACACCATATATTTT	CASSMTSLEGFAGNTIYF
TRBV4-3	.	.	TRBJ1-1	TGCGCCAGCAGCCGGGAGGACGCAAACACTGAAGCTTTCTTT	CASSREDANTEAFF
TRBV12-3/TRBV12-4	.	.	TRBJ2-2	TGTGCCAGCAGTCCCGAGGGGGATGTGGACACCGGGGAGCTGTTTTTT	CASSPEGDVDTGELFF
TRBV24-1	few	.	TRBJ2-3	TGTGCCACCAGTGATGCAGGGCGAGGTACGCAGTATTTT	CATSDAGRGTQYF
TRBV18	.	.	TRBJ1-6	TGTGCCAGCTCAGGGCAGGAGAATTTACCCCTCCACTTT	CASSGQENLPLHF
TRBV4-2	.	.	TRBJ1-2	TGTGCCAGCAGCCAAGACAGAGATGGCGGCTACACCTTC	CASSQDRDGGYTF
TRBV9	many	TRBD1	TRBJ1-1	TGTGCCAGCAGCCCCAGACAGGGACTGGACACTGAAGCTTTCTTT	CASSPRQGLDTEAFF
TRBV9	.	TRBD1	TRBJ2-5	TGTGCCAGCAGCGCAGGGGGCAGGGATGAGACCCAGTACTTC	CASSAGGRDETQYF
TRBV19	.	TRBD1	TRBJ2-7	TGTGCCAGTAGTACTACAGGGGGCGAATACGAGCAGTACTTC	CASSTTGGEYEQYF
TRBV12-5	.	.	TRBJ2-7	TGTGCTAGTGGTTTGGTAATTCCCGGGAGCTCCTACGAGCAGTACTTC	CASGLVIPGSSYEQYF
TRBV19	few	TRBD1	TRBJ2-7	TGTGCCAGTAGTATGGTAGGACAGGGGAGTATCTCCTACGAGCAGTACTTC	CASSMVGQGSISYEQYF
TRBV2	.	.	TRBJ1-3	TGTGCCAGCAGTGAGCGCAGGGCCTCTGGAAACACCATATATTTT	CASSERRASGNTIYF